The clone carrying this TCR beta chain appeared a single time. Antigen unknown. It was cDNA, reverse transcribed from extracted RNA, that served as the sequencing template. The table came from immunoSEQ multiplex PCR; TCRdb's copy has only in-frame clones and leaves some out. The repertoire has about 180,000 clones, roughly 65% of them found once; the top ten carry 1.5% to 2%. Sampling of alopecia areata patients yielded lesional scalp punch biopsies as well as peripheral blood. In germline, CDR1 is SNHLY, CDR2 FYNNEI. The V end lost 3 bases, the J end lost 0 bases, and 8 bases lay between the germline ends. The CDR3 totals 14 residues. This entry is derived from a study of CD8+ T cells in alopecia areata. Study conclusions and caveats: Higher clonality than in normal scalp was seen in lesional scalp, especially alopecia totalis/universalis.

The specimen comprised CD4+ T cells sorted from blood, sampled at week 0. The gene calls are TRBV2 and TRBJ2-5, with D tentatively TRBD1 (5 bases). This TCR was recovered from a human donor with alopecia areata. The CDR3 loop reads CASSDTTDQETQYF. CDR3 bases: TGTGCCAGCAGTGATACGACAGACCAAGAGACCCAGTACTTC.